One T cell receptor (beta chain) is described in this entry. What it recognizes is unknown. This specimen comes from a study of cytomegalovirus exposure and HLA in healthy donors. In the study overall: Most donors, roughly 84% of several hundred genotyped, fell in the Caucasian-associated ancestry cluster.

Overall study findings and caveats: Cytomegalovirus association was listed for approximately 160 TCR beta chains.

PCR was performed using 60 Vbeta and 13 Jbeta primers. Libraries were prepared by immunoSEQ multiplex PCR; TCRdb keeps only in-frame clonotypes and omits some of them. The repertoire holds about 120,000 clones, with around 84% as singletons. Germline V gene sequence: CDR1 KGHSH, CDR2 LQKENI. The CDR3 sequence is 15 residues long. With V trimmed by 3 bases and J by 6 bases, 5 bases remained unmatched. The TCR was taken from a woman aged 25-40 years in good health and CMV-seropositive. The chain carries TRBV18 and TRBJ1-6; 7 nucleotides match TRBD1. The sequencing sample was made of PBMCs. CDR3 coding DNA: TGTGCCAGCTCACCTGGACAGGCCTTTAATTCACCCCTCCACTTT. This translates into CASSPGQAFNSPLHF. Complete variable domain (other parts from reference TRBV18 and TRBJ1-6): NAGVMQNPRHLVRRRGQEARLRCSPMKGHSHVYWYRQLPEEGLKFMVYLQKENIIDESGMPKERFSAEFPKEGPSILRIQQVVRGDSAAYFCASSPGQAFNSPLHFGNGTRLTVT.